The clone carrying this T cell receptor (beta chain) was counted between two and nine times. Repertoires were generated with immunoSEQ multiplex PCR, while TCRdb's copy carries only in-frame clones and drops some. This table holds about 240,000 clones, approximately 86% found once. The record originates from a study of blood T cell repertoires in COVID-19. Seattle patient enrollment occurred during active infection, with longitudinal follow-up thereafter. The CDR3 covers 14 residues. Germline values: CDR1 SNHLY, CDR2 FYNNEI. V was pared by 0 bases and J by 4 bases, with 6 bases between. The clonotype comes from a woman in her fifties or sixties with COVID-19, enrolled during active disease. The sample comprised peripheral blood. This sequence joins TRBV2 and TRBJ2-2; D call uncertain. CDR3 in DNA: TGTGCCAGCAGTGAAGCTGTCCTCACCGGGGAGCTGTTTTTT. The encoded protein is CASSEAVLTGELFF.